The 6 T cell receptor beta chains listed next were all sequenced from one sample in a study of cytomegalovirus exposure and HLA in healthy donors. 60 Vbeta and 13 Jbeta primers were used in PCR. Repertoires were generated with immunoSEQ multiplex PCR, while TCRdb's copy carries only in-frame clones and drops some. Here the sample spans some 130,000 clones, approximately 74% being singletons. The sample consisted of PBMCs. These receptor sequences come from a male donor in good health and CMV-seronegative.

V gene TRBV4-1 combines with J gene TRBJ2-4; 7 bases are a match to TRBD1. The CDR3 has 15 amino acids. V shed 2 bases and J 5 bases; nucleotides not matched to a gene: 6. Per the germline V gene, CDR1 is MGHRA and CDR2 is YSYEKL. The chain's CDR3 is CASSQPWTGENIQYF. The CDR3 DNA is TGCGCCAGCAGCCAACCTTGGACAGGTGAAAACATTCAGTACTTC.

The chain joins TRBV4-1 to TRBJ2-1, with a weak D call TRBD1 (6 bases). The CDR3 is made up of 13 amino acids. With 3 bases removed from V and 6 bases from J, the gap between germline ends came to 9 bases. CDR1 and CDR2 from the germline V gene are MGHRA and YSYEKL. The CDR3 DNA is TGCGCCAGCAGCCAGGGGGCCCTCAATGAGCAGTTCTTC. Encoded protein: CASSQGALNEQFF.

The rearrangement links TRBV29-1 to TRBJ1-5, with D possibly matching TRBD1 (6 bases). Germline V gives CDR1 SQVTM, CDR2 ANQGSEA. The CDR3 sequence is 13 residues long. Trimming cost V 7 bases and J 4 bases, with 14 bases left between them. CDR3 sequence: CSEWRQGNQPQHF. As DNA, the CDR3 is TGCAGCGAGTGGAGGCAGGGGAATCAGCCCCAGCATTTT.

This clone has just a few counts. The V gene is TRBV19, the J gene TRBJ1-2, with 10 bases that match TRBD1. Germline trimming cut 6 bases from V and 5 bases from J; bases unmatched to any gene: 6. The CDR3 extends over 14 amino acids. Germline assignment: CDR1 LNHDA and CDR2 SQIVND (reference sequence). The CDR3 reads CASRPPGQGYGYTF. CDR3 DNA sequence: TGTGCCAGTAGACCTCCGGGACAGGGGTATGGCTACACCTTC. The full variable domain, in which reference TRBV19 and TRBJ1-2 provide the parts outside the CDR3, is DGGITQSPKYLFRKEGQNVTLSCEQNLNHDAMYWYRQDPGQGLRLIYYSQIVNDFQKGDIAEGYSVSREKKESFPLTVTSAQKNPTAFYLCASRPPGQGYGYTFGSGTRLTVV.

The V call is TRBV19, the J call TRBJ2-1; TRBD2 matches 9 bases. Looked up from germline, CDR1 is LNHDA and CDR2 is SQIVND (reference sequence). This CDR3 is 16 amino acids long. J was trimmed by 7 bases and V by 7 bases; bases with no gene match: 14. Here the CDR3 DNA reads TGTGCCAGTACCAGAATCGGGAGCGGGGGGCGGAATGAGCAGTTCTTC. Its protein is CASTRIGSGGRNEQFF.

Comments on this clone: One end of the junction is discordant with germline, which a read error may explain. The chain links TRBV5-1 to TRBJ2-1; possibly TRBD1 or TRBD2 for D (6 bases each). The CDR3 has 15 residues. Germline lookup yields CDR1 SGHRS and CDR2 YFSETQ. In DNA form, the CDR3 reads TGCGCCAGCACCTTGGAGGGGGTAGCCTCCAATGAGCAGTTCTTC. This codes for CASTLEGVASNEQFF.